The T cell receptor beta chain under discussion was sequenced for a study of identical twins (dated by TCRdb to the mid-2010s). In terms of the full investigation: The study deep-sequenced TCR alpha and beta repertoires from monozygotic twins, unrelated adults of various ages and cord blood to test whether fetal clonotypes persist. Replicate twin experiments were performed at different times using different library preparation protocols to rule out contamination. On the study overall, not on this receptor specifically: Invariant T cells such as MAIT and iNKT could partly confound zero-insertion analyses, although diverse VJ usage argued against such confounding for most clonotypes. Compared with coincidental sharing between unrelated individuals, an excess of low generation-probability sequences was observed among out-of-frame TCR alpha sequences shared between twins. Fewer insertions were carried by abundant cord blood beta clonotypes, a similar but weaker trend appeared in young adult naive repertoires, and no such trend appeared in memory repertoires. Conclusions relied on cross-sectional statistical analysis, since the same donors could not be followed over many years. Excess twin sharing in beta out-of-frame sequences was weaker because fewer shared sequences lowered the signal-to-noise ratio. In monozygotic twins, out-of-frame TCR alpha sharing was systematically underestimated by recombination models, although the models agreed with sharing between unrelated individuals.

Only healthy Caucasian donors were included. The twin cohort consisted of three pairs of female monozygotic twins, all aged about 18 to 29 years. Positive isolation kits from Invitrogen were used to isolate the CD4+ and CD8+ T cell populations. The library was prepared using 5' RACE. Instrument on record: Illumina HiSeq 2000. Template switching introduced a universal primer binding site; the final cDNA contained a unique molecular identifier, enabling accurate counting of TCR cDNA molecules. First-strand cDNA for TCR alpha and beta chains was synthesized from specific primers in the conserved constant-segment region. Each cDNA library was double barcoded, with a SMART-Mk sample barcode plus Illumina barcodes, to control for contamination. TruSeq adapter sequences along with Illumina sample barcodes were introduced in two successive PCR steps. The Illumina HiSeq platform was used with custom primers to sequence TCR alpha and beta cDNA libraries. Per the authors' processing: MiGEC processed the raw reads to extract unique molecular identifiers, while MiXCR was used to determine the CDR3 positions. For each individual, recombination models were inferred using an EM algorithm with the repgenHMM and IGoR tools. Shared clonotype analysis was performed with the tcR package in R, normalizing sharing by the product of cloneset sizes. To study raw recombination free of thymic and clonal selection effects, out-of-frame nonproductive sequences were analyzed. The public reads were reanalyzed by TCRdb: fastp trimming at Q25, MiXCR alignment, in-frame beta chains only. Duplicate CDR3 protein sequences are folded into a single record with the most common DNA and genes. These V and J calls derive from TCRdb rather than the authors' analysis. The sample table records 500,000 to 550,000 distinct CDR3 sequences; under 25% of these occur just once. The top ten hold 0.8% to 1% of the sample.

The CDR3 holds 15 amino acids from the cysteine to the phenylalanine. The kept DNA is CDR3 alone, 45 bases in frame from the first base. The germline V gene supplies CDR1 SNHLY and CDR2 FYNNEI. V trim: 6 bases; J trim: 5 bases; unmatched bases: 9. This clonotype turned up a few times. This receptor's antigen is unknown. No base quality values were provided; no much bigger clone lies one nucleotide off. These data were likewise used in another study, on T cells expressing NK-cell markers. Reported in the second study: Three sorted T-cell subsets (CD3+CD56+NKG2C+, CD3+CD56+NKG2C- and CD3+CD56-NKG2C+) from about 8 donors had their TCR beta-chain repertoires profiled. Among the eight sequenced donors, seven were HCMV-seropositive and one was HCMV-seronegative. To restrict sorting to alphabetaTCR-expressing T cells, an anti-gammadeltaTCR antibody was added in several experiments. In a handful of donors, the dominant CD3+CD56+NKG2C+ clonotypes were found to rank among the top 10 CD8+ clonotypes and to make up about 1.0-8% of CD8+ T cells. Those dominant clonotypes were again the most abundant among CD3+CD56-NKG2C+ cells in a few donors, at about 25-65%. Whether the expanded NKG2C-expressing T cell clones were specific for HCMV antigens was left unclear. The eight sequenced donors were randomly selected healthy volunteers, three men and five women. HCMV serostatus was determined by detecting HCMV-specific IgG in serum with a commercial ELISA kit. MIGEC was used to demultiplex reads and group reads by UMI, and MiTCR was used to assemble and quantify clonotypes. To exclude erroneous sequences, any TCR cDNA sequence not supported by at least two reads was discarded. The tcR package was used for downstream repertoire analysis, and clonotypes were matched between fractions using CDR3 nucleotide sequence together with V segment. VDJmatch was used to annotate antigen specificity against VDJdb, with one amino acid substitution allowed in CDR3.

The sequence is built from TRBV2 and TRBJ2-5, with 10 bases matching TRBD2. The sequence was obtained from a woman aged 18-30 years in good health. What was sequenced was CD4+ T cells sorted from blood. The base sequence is TGTGCCAGCAGCGATAGGACTAGCGGTGGGGAGACCCAGTACTTC. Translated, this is CASSDRTSGGETQYF.